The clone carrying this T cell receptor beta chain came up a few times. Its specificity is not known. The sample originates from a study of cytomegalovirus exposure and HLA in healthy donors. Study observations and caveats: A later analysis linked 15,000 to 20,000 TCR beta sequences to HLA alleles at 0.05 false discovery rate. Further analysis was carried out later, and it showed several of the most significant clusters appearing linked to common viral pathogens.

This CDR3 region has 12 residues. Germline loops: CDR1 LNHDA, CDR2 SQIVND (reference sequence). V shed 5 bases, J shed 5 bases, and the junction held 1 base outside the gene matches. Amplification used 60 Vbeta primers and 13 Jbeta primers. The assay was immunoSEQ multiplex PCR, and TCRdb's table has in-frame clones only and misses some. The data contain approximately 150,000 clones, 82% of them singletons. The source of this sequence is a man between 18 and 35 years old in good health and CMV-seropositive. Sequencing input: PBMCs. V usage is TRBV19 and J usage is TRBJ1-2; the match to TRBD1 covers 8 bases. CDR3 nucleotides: TGTGCCAGTAGTGGGGACAGGTATGGCTACACCTTC. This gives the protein CASSGDRYGYTF.